The rows below give T cell receptor beta chains drawn from one sample of a study of blood T cell repertoires in COVID-19. TCRdb's table, derived via immunoSEQ multiplex PCR, lists solely in-frame clones and lacks some. This sample has 150,000 to 200,000 clones, with 85% to 90% found just once. The source material was peripheral blood. All receptors come from a young man with acute or convalescent COVID-19. Both conserved end residues are part of each CDR3. A D gene is named only where the DNA matches it firmly. Rows give clone size only sometimes, using once, few, many, or a class for an expanded clone.

v_gene: TRBV9; abundance: .; d_gene: TRBD1; j_gene: TRBJ1-6; CDR3aa: CASSERPGGNNSPLHF; CDR3nt: TGTGCCAGCAGCGAGCGGCCAGGGGGCAATAATTCACCCCTCCACTTT
v_gene: TRBV6-5; abundance: .; d_gene: TRBD1; j_gene: TRBJ2-5; CDR3aa: CASSARTGQETQYF; CDR3nt: TGTGCCAGCAGCGCCCGGACAGGGCAAGAGACCCAGTACTTC
v_gene: TRBV28; abundance: .; d_gene: TRBD1; j_gene: TRBJ1-2; CDR3aa: CASTPSPPGQGQGYTF; CDR3nt: TGTGCCAGCACCCCCTCCCCACCGGGACAGGGTCAGGGCTACACCTTC
v_gene: TRBV11-3; abundance: .; d_gene: TRBD2; j_gene: TRBJ2-2; CDR3aa: CASSPGLAGGPGTGELFF; CDR3nt: TGTGCCAGCAGCCCGGGACTAGCGGGGGGGCCGGGCACCGGGGAGCTGTTTTTT
v_gene: TRBV9; abundance: few; d_gene: .; j_gene: TRBJ1-2; CDR3aa: CASSSHPQDYGYTF; CDR3nt: TGTGCCAGCAGCTCTCACCCTCAGGACTATGGCTACACCTTC
v_gene: TRBV2; abundance: .; d_gene: TRBD1; j_gene: TRBJ2-2; CDR3aa: CASISQGAGELFF; CDR3nt: TGTGCCAGCATTTCCCAGGGGGCCGGGGAGCTGTTTTTT
v_gene: TRBV30; abundance: .; d_gene: .; j_gene: TRBJ1-2; CDR3aa: CAWSASAGYGYTF; CDR3nt: TGTGCCTGGAGTGCCTCGGCGGGCTATGGCTACACCTTC
v_gene: TRBV25-1; abundance: .; d_gene: TRBD1; j_gene: TRBJ2-5; CDR3aa: CASSDRTGRETQYF; CDR3nt: TGTGCCAGCAGTGACCGGACAGGGAGAGAGACCCAGTACTTC
v_gene: TRBV6-6; abundance: .; d_gene: .; j_gene: TRBJ1-1; CDR3aa: CASSYSPGTEAFF; CDR3nt: TGTGCCAGCAGTTACTCGCCGGGAACTGAAGCTTTCTTT
v_gene: TRBV6-5; abundance: .; d_gene: TRBD2; j_gene: TRBJ2-7; CDR3aa: CASSYSNSGGYEQYF; CDR3nt: TGTGCCAGCAGTTACTCGAATAGCGGGGGATACGAGCAGTACTTC